This section outlines one T cell receptor beta chain sequence together with its context. Other DNA sequences in the same sample also yield this CDR3. The CDR3 contains 14 residues. Trimming took 9 bases from V and 2 from J; bases not matched to a gene: 4. Looked up from germline, CDR1 is MNHNS and CDR2 is SASEGT. This entry belongs to a study of shared clonotypes between healthy human individuals. This table comes from immunoSEQ multiplex PCR, and its TCRdb copy is limited to in-frame clones, with some not included. The sample comprises over a million clones, about 96% of which are singletons, and more than 0.9% rests with the top ten.

Material for sequencing was naive CD4+ T cells sorted from blood. Subset: CD45RA+ positively selected. The TCR sequence derives from a man aged 25 to 40 in good health. The J gene is TRBJ1-5, the V gene TRBV6-1, with 10 bases identical to TRBD1. The CDR3 loop reads CASSGTGGNQPQHF. CDR3 DNA sequence: TGTGCCAGTTCCGGGACAGGGGGCAATCAGCCCCAGCATTTT.